Following are 13 T cell receptor beta chains from one sample sequenced in a study of T cells in Graves' hyperthyroidism and ophthalmopathy. RNA transcripts were the template for amplifying TCR beta CDR3 regions. The TCR CDR3 was amplified in a first-round RT-PCR using the HTBI primer set. MiXCR, run by TCRdb on the multiplex PCR reads, gives a single entry per CDR3 protein. Among roughly 500,000 distinct CDR3 sequences listed, roughly 22% were seen once. Sequenced input: blood. These receptors all stem from a woman in her 70s with Graves' ophthalmopathy.

The J gene is TRBJ2-7, the V gene TRBV7-2; D remains ambiguous. Trimming removed 1 base from V and 6 bases from J, with 10 bases in between. CDR1 is SGHTA and CDR2 is FQGNSA in the germline V gene. CDR3 size: 13 residues. CDR3 nucleotides: TGTGCCAGCAGCTTAGGACGGCTTGCCGAGCAGTACTTC. Protein: CASSLGRLAEQYF. The full variable domain, its missing parts supplied by reference TRBV7-2 and TRBJ2-7, is GAGVSQSPSNKVTEKGKDVELRCDPISGHTALYWYRQSLGQGLEFLIYFQGNSAPDKSGLPSDRFSAERTGGSVSTLTIQRTQQEDSAVYLCASSLGRLAEQYFGPGTRLTVT.

At least ten counts were recorded for this clonotype. This chain links TRBV11-2 with TRBJ1-1; D possibly corresponds to TRBD1 (5 bases). The V and J ends lost 2 bases and 6 bases respectively, with 13 bases between them. CDR3 length equals 14 residues. Germline V lookup: CDR1 SGHAT, CDR2 FQNNGV. The CDR3 region has the DNA TGTGCCAGCAGCTTACCGGGGCAGGGTGCTGAAGCTTTCTTT. Protein sequence: CASSLPGQGAEAFF.

This clonotype showed up just a few times. The chain joins TRBV5-4 to TRBJ1-6; 8 bases agree with TRBD1. CDR3 length equals 16 residues. The V gene end was trimmed by 6 bases and the J gene end by 5 bases; junction bases not matched to a gene: 10. The germline V gene encodes CDR1 SGHNT and CDR2 YYREEE (reference sequence). CDR3 loop: CASTLSGTGDNSPLHF. CDR3 DNA sequence: TGTGCCAGCACGCTATCCGGGACAGGAGATAATTCACCCCTCCACTTT.

This clonotype was found many times. The chain uses TRBV3-1 and TRBJ2-1; weak D call: TRBD2 (6 bases). The ends were cut back, 4 bases at V and 10 bases at J, with 11 bases in the middle. Germline lookup yields CDR1 LGHDT and CDR2 YNNKEL (reference sequence). This CDR3 is 12 amino acids long. The CDR3 coding sequence is TGTGCCAGCAGCCCCCTTGGGGGGGAGCAGTTCTTC. It yields the protein CASSPLGGEQFF.

The genes are TRBV13 and TRBJ2-5; 12 positions match TRBD2. The CDR3 sequence is 18 residues long. Germline assignment: CDR1 PRHDT and CDR2 FYEKMQ (reference sequence). V lost 5 bases and J lost 5; bases outside the gene matches: 15. The CDR3 loop is CASSELAGGPTAVETQYF. The CDR3 nucleotides are TGTGCCAGCAGCGAACTAGCGGGAGGCCCGACGGCGGTGGAGACCCAGTACTTC.

This clonotype was detected a few times. The rearrangement joins TRBV20-1 to TRBJ2-3; TRBD2 matches 9 bases. Germline lookup yields CDR1 DFQATT and CDR2 SNEGSKA (reference sequence). V was clipped by 6 bases and J by 4 bases; unmatched bases: 11. CDR3 length: 15 amino acids. The CDR3 is CSASTIAGVSDTQYF. As DNA, the CDR3 is TGCAGTGCGAGCACCATAGCGGGAGTATCAGATACGCAGTATTTT.

This clonotype has ten or more counts. This chain uses TRBV7-8 with TRBJ1-4, with TRBD1 matching over 11 bases. Germline-derived CDR1 and CDR2 are SGHVS and FQNEAQ. This CDR3 comprises 15 residues. V gave up 5 bases and J gave up 7 bases; unmatched junction bases: 6. The CDR3 DNA reads TGTGCCAGCAGCCTACCGGACAGGGGGCCTGAAAAACTGTTTTTT. Its translation: CASSLPDRGPEKLFF.

The gene calls are TRBV5-6 and TRBJ2-1; tentative D call: TRBD2 (6 bases). Trimming shortened V by 3 bases and J by 5 bases, and 18 bases separated the two germline ends. CDR3 length equals 16 residues. Germline V gene lookup returns CDR1 SGHDT and CDR2 YYEEEE. The CDR3 nucleotides read TGTGCCAGCAGCTCGCTAGGGCGGGAACCCGACAATGAGCAGTTCTTC. As protein: CASSSLGREPDNEQFF.

As for this clonotype: Relative to the germline gene, one junction end is altered; a read error may explain this. The chain carries TRBV18 and TRBJ2-7; weak D call: TRBD2 (5 bases). This CDR3 is 12 amino acids long. The germline gives CDR1 KGHSH, CDR2 LQKENI. The CDR3 sequence: CPSSPGGYEQYF. CDR3 nucleotides: TGTCCCAGCTCACCAGGAGGATACGAGCAGTACTTC. Based on the CDR3 plus reference TRBV18 and TRBJ2-7, the full variable domain is NAGVMQNPRHLVRRRGQEARLRCSPMKGHSHVYWYRQLPEEGLKFMVYLQKENIIDESGMPKERFSAEFPKEGPSILRIQQVVRGDSAAYFCPSSPGGYEQYFGPGTRLTVT.

Only a few counts were recorded for this clonotype. V usage is TRBV5-1 and J usage is TRBJ1-1, with D tentatively TRBD1 (6 bases). The CDR3 covers 13 residues. Germline assignment: CDR1 SGHRS and CDR2 YFSETQ. Trimming removed 4 bases from V and 8 bases from J, with 15 bases in between. CDR3 in amino acids: CASSAGASREAFF. The CDR3 nucleotides read TGCGCCAGCAGCGCGGGGGCTTCTCGCGAAGCTTTCTTT.

This clonotype came up a few times. The V and J genes are TRBV6-1 and TRBJ1-5, with TRBD1 identical over 8 bases. CDR1 and CDR2 (germline): MNHNS, SASEGT. The V and J ends lost 6 bases and 9 bases, in that order; junction bases with no gene match: 10. The CDR3 extends over 14 amino acids. The CDR3: CASSRRQGLPPQHF. The CDR3 region has the DNA TGTGCCAGCAGCCGTAGACAGGGGTTGCCGCCCCAGCATTTT.

This clonotype occurred a few times. The CDR3 nucleotides are TGTGCCAGCAGTTACATTAGAAATAACAATGAGCAGTTCTTC. As protein: CASSYIRNNNEQFF. The chain uses TRBV6-2 or TRBV6-3 and TRBJ2-1; D is undetermined. V was shortened by 2 bases and J by 5 bases, with 10 bases between the two germline ends. Germline values: CDR1 MNHEY, CDR2 SVGEGT. The CDR3 spans 14 residues.

This clonotype was counted only a few times. V and J are TRBV7-9 and TRBJ2-7, with D uncertain. V lost 5 bases to trimming and J lost 0 bases, with 11 bases between them. The CDR3 runs to 14 residues. CDR1 is SEHNR and CDR2 is FQNEAQ in the germline V gene (reference sequence). CDR3 bases: TGTGCCAGCAGCGCGTACTCGTACTCCTACGAGCAGTACTTC. This encodes CASSAYSYSYEQYF.